This is a list of T cell receptor beta chains from one sample in a study of blood T cell repertoires in COVID-19. Generated by immunoSEQ multiplex PCR, the TCRdb table keeps only in-frame clones and is missing some. The table includes about 270,000 clones, approximately 81% detected once. The sequencing input was peripheral blood. The receptors come from a woman aged 18-29 years with acute or convalescent COVID-19. Each CDR3 is given without its conserved first and last residue.

TRBJ1-2 TRBV27 ASSPDRHGYT
TRBJ2-7 TRBV21-1 ASSKREASYEQY
TRBJ2-5 TRBV4-2 ASSQSTGSRQETQY
TRBJ2-1 TRBV7-9 ASSPIRDIYNEQF
TRBJ1-1 TRBV19 ATRPGQGMDTEAF
TRBJ2-1 TRBV7-9 ASSLGGTSGSQF
TRBJ1-1 TRBV18 ASSPPVGNTEAF
TRBJ1-4 TRBV30 AWSVRGAGEKLF
TRBJ1-2 TRBV24-1 ATTDRGGYGYT
TRBJ1-4 TRBV15 ATSRARGATNEKLF
TRBJ1-2 TRBV6-5 ASRDPGQGYGYT
TRBJ2-1 TRBV15 ATSRGRSGRSNEQF
TRBJ1-2 TRBV7-9 ASSRLQGVRAYGYT
TRBJ2-7 TRBV9 ASSVGGSGSYEQY
TRBJ2-7 TRBV5-6 ASRSRGSSYEQY
TRBJ2-5 TRBV6-5 ASSYSRTSTETQY
TRBJ1-2 TRBV25-1 ASSNRGSPYGYT
TRBJ2-7 TRBV6-2/TRBV6-3 ASSYFDEQY
TRBJ1-4 TRBV11-2 ASSFLGRDNEKLF
TRBJ1-1 TRBV5-1 ASSLQPEKVTEAF
TRBJ2-1 TRBV7-2 ASSLARGSSYNEQF
TRBJ2-1 TRBV14 ASSQALAHNEQF
TRBJ2-7 TRBV5-1 ASSQEVRSYEQY
TRBJ1-2 TRBV6-6 ASRSGTGVNGYT
TRBJ1-2 TRBV10-1 ASNPPDEGGNGYT
TRBJ2-7 TRBV14 ASSQDLAGVYEQY
TRBJ1-2 TRBV6-1 ASRTGGQGKGYT
TRBJ1-4 TRBV6-5 ASSYGDRGNEKLF
TRBJ2-5 TRBV4-3 ASSSTTGGWETQY
TRBJ2-5 TRBV7-3 ASSLTAQETQY
TRBJ1-4 TRBV10-3 AISASTGASEKLF
TRBJ2-7 TRBV29-1 SVDFPGLSAGEQY
TRBJ2-7 TRBV12-3/TRBV12-4 ASSYRGSYEQY
TRBJ1-3 TRBV10-1 ASSAGRDSGNTIY
TRBJ2-2 TRBV7-2 ASSPTGTGELF
TRBJ2-7 TRBV7-2 ASSSLAGGYEQY
TRBJ2-3 TRBV5-1 ASRHASAVTDTQY
TRBJ2-7 TRBV7-9 ASSLGGVRY
TRBJ2-2 TRBV30 AWSQTGGTGELF
TRBJ2-1 TRBV7-9 ASRTGGYNEQF
TRBJ2-7 TRBV6-1 ASSDRQGVYEQY
TRBJ2-7 TRBV7-9 ASSLGSGGLHEQY
TRBJ2-3 TRBV3-1/TRBV3-2 ASSQVTRTSRSKSSTDTQY
TRBJ1-1 TRBV19 ASSPGQGATEAF
TRBJ1-1 TRBV29-1 SGALSIGGTEAF
TRBJ2-1 TRBV7-2 ASSLGPSGGANEQF
TRBJ2-7 TRBV9 ASSSHSGTYEQY
TRBJ2-1 TRBV5-1 ASSLGSSPQF
TRBJ1-1 TRBV6-2/TRBV6-3 ASSYSGQVATEAF
TRBJ2-7 TRBV12-3/TRBV12-4 ASSRGGPVEQY
TRBJ2-1 TRBV7-2 ASSRSGSGNEQF
TRBJ2-7 TRBV11-2 ASSLPSGASYEQY
TRBJ2-2 TRBV12-3/TRBV12-4 ASSTTSYGELF
TRBJ1-5 TRBV19 ASSLWTGGQPQH
TRBJ2-7 TRBV27 ASSFRDNSYEQY
TRBJ1-1 TRBV3-1/TRBV3-2 ASSLPRRGGGFSF
TRBJ1-5 TRBV19 ASSMGRGIGQPQH